The TCR beta chain described here comes from a study of blood T cell repertoires in COVID-19. On the study more broadly: COVID-19 samples, acute and convalescent, were from the United States, Italy and Spain. The cDNA or gDNA used as material had been derived from T cells, B-cell-depleted T cells, or PBMCs.

Original analysis: Amplification from reference gene primers served as the basis for estimated nucleated cell counts. Assay used: immunoSEQ multiplex PCR; TCRdb lists only in-frame clones, some missing. That table gives V, J and clone size, and the DNA gave D and trimming. The table records roughly 150,000 clones, approximately 88% of them present only once. This sequence was found in a human donor in a cohort sampled during active COVID-19. Sequencing input: peripheral blood.

The CDR3 loop is CASSYPGQGVEAFF. Written as DNA, the CDR3 is TGTGCCAGCAGTTACCCCGGGCAGGGGGTTGAAGCTTTCTTT. The chain uses TRBV6-2 or TRBV6-3 and TRBJ1-1; 7 bases match TRBD1. Germline CDR1 is MNHEY and CDR2 is SVGEGT. After removal of 2 bases from V and 7 bases from J, the junction contained 7 bases not matched to a gene. The CDR3 length is 14 residues.